The 25 T cell receptor beta chains below all came from one sample that was sequenced in a study of shared clonotypes between healthy human individuals (dated by TCRdb to the early 2020s). The method was the immunoSEQ multiplex PCR assay. Held by TCRdb, this immuneACCESS table contains in-frame sequences only and omits some clones. Under half of the omission traces to an unresolved V gene where checked; the cause of the rest is unknown. The sample data list millions of clones, and more than 85% of these were observed just once. Roughly 1.7% of the sample belongs to the ten largest clones. CD8 naive samples consisted of CD45RO-negative cells that were positively selected for CCR7, yielding a CD45RA+CCR7+ population without TemRA cells. Sequencing was carried out using naive CD8+ T cells from PBMCs. The cell subset or site label, read with the paper, signifies: CD45RA+CCR7+. All receptors derive from a man between 18 and 35 years old in good health. Some clones in this sample may be carry-over from other donors' samples.

About this clone itself: The sample contains more than one DNA sequence encoding this CDR3. The V and J genes are TRBV15 and TRBJ2-7, with 10 bases lining up with TRBD1. Per the germline V gene, CDR1 is LNHNV and CDR2 is YYDKDF (reference sequence). The CDR3 loop spans 14 amino acids. Trimming cost V 5 bases and J 4 bases; bases outside gene matches: 5. In DNA, the CDR3 is TGTGCCACCAGCGGCCGGGACAGGGGTTACGAGCAGTACTTC. It yields the protein CATSGRDRGYEQYF.

The rearrangement joins TRBV10-1 to TRBJ2-3, with a possible D match to TRBD2 (5 bases). V was cut by 4 bases and J by 6 bases, with 14 bases left in between. The CDR3 has 14 residues. Germline V gene lookup returns CDR1 WNHNN and CDR2 SYGVQD (reference sequence). CDR3 nucleotides: TGCGCCAGCAGTGCCGGGAAGTACTCCGATACGCAGTATTTT. It specifies CASSAGKYSDTQYF.

V is TRBV23-1 and J is TRBJ1-5; TRBD1 aligns across 9 bases. TRBV23-1 qualifies as an ORF whose function is uncertain. The CDR3 covers 16 residues. V lost 3 bases and J lost 5; bases outside the gene matches: 8. The CDR3 DNA reads as TGCGCCAGCAGTCAGTCCCGGGACAGGGCATATCAGCCCCAGCATTTT. Translating it yields CASSQSRDRAYQPQHF.

The rearrangement links TRBV25-1 to TRBJ2-5, with D maybe TRBD1 (5 bases). There are 15 residues in the CDR3. Trimming took off 1 base at V and 4 bases at J, with 13 bases between the two ends. Germline values: CDR1 MGHDK, CDR2 SYGVNS. Here the CDR3 DNA reads TGTGCCAGCAGTGAATGGAGCGTGGGGCCAGAGACCCAGTACTTC. Amino acids: CASSEWSVGPETQYF.

The chain joins TRBV19 to TRBJ2-7, with 10 bases fitting TRBD2. Per the germline V gene, CDR1 is LNHDA and CDR2 is SQIVND (reference sequence). This CDR3 comprises 16 residues. The J segment lost 0 bases and the V segment lost 10 bases, leaving 12 bases of the junction unmatched. CDR3 nucleotide sequence: TGTGCCATTATGGGGCCTAGCGGGAGAACCTCCTACGAGCAGTACTTC. As protein: CAIMGPSGRTSYEQYF.

The V and J genes are TRBV2 and TRBJ2-7, with 7 bases matching TRBD2. Germline CDR1 reads SNHLY; CDR2 reads FYNNEI. The J segment lost 5 bases and the V segment lost 4 bases, leaving 11 bases of the junction unmatched. CDR3 size: 15 residues. The CDR3 DNA is TGTGCCAGCAGTGGGGGGGACTACTTGCGGCACGAGCAGTACTTC. It codes for CASSGGDYLRHEQYF.

The chain recombines TRBV9 with TRBJ2-3; perhaps TRBD2 as D (5 bases). V was cut by 0 bases and J by 2 bases, with 13 bases left in between. Germline values: CDR1 SGDLS, CDR2 YYNGEE. This CDR3 is 16 amino acids long. CDR3 coding DNA: TGTGCCAGCAGCGTAGGTCGGGAACCTAACACAGATACGCAGTATTTT. It yields the protein CASSVGREPNTDTQYF.

The gene calls are TRBV27 and TRBJ2-3; D may be TRBD2 (5 bases). This CDR3 has 16 amino acids. Germline values: CDR1 MNHEY, CDR2 SMNVEV (reference sequence). The germline V and J ends were trimmed by 6 bases and 1 base, with 17 bases remaining between them. This chain's CDR3 is CASSRREARGTDTQYF. CDR3 nucleotide sequence: TGTGCCAGCAGCCGCCGGGAAGCCCGTGGCACAGATACGCAGTATTTT.

In the case of this clone: At the DNA level, this CDR3 is encoded by other sequences in the same sample as well. The gene calls are TRBV6-5 and TRBJ1-3; the match to TRBD1 covers 7 bases. The J segment lost 2 bases and the V segment lost 3 bases, leaving 1 base of the junction unmatched. CDR1 MNHEY and CDR2 SVGAGI come from the germline V gene. The CDR3 runs 14 residues. The DNA of the CDR3 is TGTGCCAGCAGTTATAGGGGGCCTGGAAACACCATATATTTT. Translated: CASSYRGPGNTIYF.

V gene TRBV28 combines with J gene TRBJ1-4; D unclear. Germline CDR1 is MDHEN and CDR2 is SYDVKM. The CDR3 is made up of 15 amino acids. Trimming took off 8 bases at V and 2 bases at J, with 15 bases between the two ends. The CDR3 here is CASAPGGFTNEKLFF. The CDR3 coding sequence is TGTGCCAGCGCCCCGGGAGGATTTACTAATGAAAAACTGTTTTTT. Based on the CDR3 plus reference TRBV28 and TRBJ1-4, the full variable domain is DVKVTQSSRYLVKRTGEKVFLECVQDMDHENMFWYRQDPGLGLRLIYFSYDVKMKEKGDIPEGYSVSREKKERFSLILESASTNQTSMYLCASAPGGFTNEKLFFGSGTQLSVL.

The chain joins TRBV27 to TRBJ2-7; TRBD2 matches at 10 bases. This CDR3 contains 16 residues. After removal of 4 bases from V and 2 bases from J, the junction contained 8 bases not matched to a gene. Germline loops: CDR1 MNHEY, CDR2 SMNVEV (reference sequence). CDR3 in DNA: TGTGCCAGCAGTTCCCTACGACTAGCGGGTACCTACGAGCAGTACTTC. Translation gives CASSSLRLAGTYEQYF.

This chain joins TRBV19 and TRBJ1-5; no reliable D call. The CDR3 has 14 amino acids. Germline-derived CDR1 and CDR2 are LNHDA and SQIVND (reference sequence). Trimming cost V 2 bases and J 7 bases, with 12 bases left between them. Written as DNA, the CDR3 is TGTGCCAGTAGTATAATGCGGGGAAGGCAGCCCCAGCATTTT. It translates to CASSIMRGRQPQHF. The full variable domain, rest sourced from reference TRBV19 and TRBJ1-5, is DGGITQSPKYLFRKEGQNVTLSCEQNLNHDAMYWYRQDPGQGLRLIYYSQIVNDFQKGDIAEGYSVSREKKESFPLTVTSAQKNPTAFYLCASSIMRGRQPQHFGDGTRLSIL.

J is TRBJ1-1 and V is TRBV28, with D unclear. The germline CDR1 and CDR2 sequences are MDHEN and SYDVKM. V was shortened by 2 bases and J by 1 base, with 14 bases between the two germline ends. CDR3 length: 16 residues. CDR3 amino acids: CASSLLPLRRNTEAFF. As DNA, the CDR3 is TGTGCCAGCAGTTTACTCCCCCTAAGGAGGAACACTGAAGCTTTCTTT.

Only one count was recorded for this clone. The chain uses TRBV7-9 and TRBJ1-6, with D perhaps TRBD1 (6 bases). The germline CDR1 and CDR2 sequences are SEHNR and FQNEAQ (reference sequence). V lost 4 bases and J 6 bases, leaving 10 bases between the germline ends. This CDR3 has 14 residues. The CDR3 spells CASSSGQPNSPLHF. The DNA of the CDR3 is TGTGCCAGCAGCTCTGGACAGCCTAATTCACCCCTCCACTTT.

In its sample, this clone was seen a few times. The chain recombines TRBV21-1 with TRBJ1-5. TRBV21-1 is given as a pseudogene. This CDR3 is built from 18 residues. The CDR3 DNA follows: TGTGCCAGCAGCAGTGCCCTGGGGGAAATTCATAGCAATCAGCCCCAGCATTTT. The encoded protein is CASSSALGEIHSNQPQHF.

The V call is TRBV7-6, the J call TRBJ2-5; no reliable D call. Trimming removed 5 bases from V and 4 bases from J, with 11 bases in between. This CDR3 has 13 amino acids. In germline, CDR1 is SGHVS, CDR2 FNYEAQ. CDR3 amino acids: CASSPPWGETQYF. The CDR3 nucleotides read TGTGCCAGCAGCCCCCCGTGGGGAGAGACCCAGTACTTC.

On this clone itself: It is likely a read error, because the conserved phenylalanine at the end of the CDR3 is missing. It is unclear where the CDR3 begins or ends on the DNA, so no DNA is shown, and the CDR3 is as TCRdb lists it. The gene calls are TRBV7-3 and TRBJ1-2; no DNA check was done on the table's D call, TRBD1. Germline values: CDR1 SGHTA, CDR2 FQGTGA. With termini counted, the CDR3 has 11 amino acids. The chain's CDR3 is CASSLNRPPRG.

The V call is TRBV6-5, the J call TRBJ1-3; D is perhaps TRBD1 (6 bases). The V end lost 0 bases, the J end lost 8 bases, and 11 bases lay between the germline ends. Germline CDR1 reads MNHEY; CDR2 reads SVGAGI. The CDR3 runs to 14 residues. CDR3 nucleotides: TGTGCCAGCAGTTACTCGGAGGGGGGGTACACCATATATTTT. This codes for CASSYSEGGYTIYF.

The rearrangement links TRBV27 to TRBJ2-1; D is ambiguous. Trimming removed 5 bases at V and 5 bases at J, with 10 bases between. The CDR3 is 13 residues long. Germline CDR1 and CDR2: MNHEY and SMNVEV (reference sequence). CDR3 in amino acids: CASSGRAHNEQFF. In DNA form, the CDR3 reads TGTGCCAGCAGTGGCCGGGCCCACAATGAGCAGTTCTTC.

The chain links TRBV9 to TRBJ1-2, with 7 bases that match TRBD1. V lost 3 bases and J lost 4; bases outside the gene matches: 18. Germline values: CDR1 SGDLS, CDR2 YYNGEE. The CDR3 consists of 18 residues. DNA of the CDR3: TGTGCCAGCAGCGCCCAGTGGTGGGTCGAGCAGGGGGGCTATGGCTACACCTTC. Translating gives CASSAQWWVEQGGYGYTF.

The chain carries TRBV9 and TRBJ1-3; D is perhaps TRBD1 (5 bases). In germline, CDR1 is SGDLS, CDR2 YYNGEE. The CDR3 runs to 16 residues. V was cut by 7 bases and J by 0 bases, with 17 bases left in between. CDR3 nucleotide sequence: TGTGCCAGCTCCCACCATCGGGACTTCTCTGGAAACACCATATATTTT. Translation: CASSHHRDFSGNTIYF.

This chain uses TRBV13 with TRBJ2-3, with D perhaps matching TRBD2 (6 bases). The CDR3 totals 12 residues. CDR1 is PRHDT, CDR2 FYEKMQ, per germline (reference sequence). Trimming left V 0 bases short and J 10 bases short, with 8 bases between. CDR3: CASSLGREPQYF. The CDR3 DNA sequence: TGTGCCAGCAGCTTAGGCCGGGAGCCGCAGTATTTT.

The chain employs TRBV28 and TRBJ1-2; D is uncertain. This CDR3 is built from 14 residues. The V end lost 4 bases, the J end lost 7 bases, and 16 bases lay between the germline ends. Germline CDR1 is MDHEN and CDR2 is SYDVKM. The CDR3 is CASSSPTSYTGYTF. The CDR3 nucleotides are TGTGCCAGCAGTTCCCCCACATCATATACTGGCTACACCTTC.

This clone was seen just once. CDR3 DNA: TGTGCCAGCAGCCCCGCCACCCTTAGGGAGCAGTTCTTC. It specifies CASSPATLREQFF. The chain has TRBV7-9 and TRBJ2-1; no firm D call. Germline-derived CDR1 and CDR2 are SEHNR and FQNEAQ (reference sequence). V was shortened by 5 bases and J by 10 bases, with 15 bases between the two germline ends. The CDR3 spans 13 residues.

The CDR3 region is CSVPSDTEAFF. CDR3 DNA: TGCAGCGTTCCCTCGGACACTGAAGCTTTCTTT. The rearrangement joins TRBV29-1 to TRBJ1-1; D not certain. Trimming shortened V by 5 bases and J by 3 bases, and 7 bases separated the two germline ends. The CDR3 is 11 residues long. Per the germline V gene, CDR1 is SQVTM and CDR2 is ANQGSEA.